The entry that follows covers one TCR beta chain sequence. Its specificity is not known. Primers for the PCR totalled 60 Vbeta and 13 Jbeta. Generated by immunoSEQ multiplex PCR, the TCRdb table keeps only in-frame clones and is missing some. The table has approximately 100,000 clones, around three quarters seen once. The entry originates in a study of cytomegalovirus exposure and HLA in healthy donors. Study at large: Out of 300 to 500 genotyped donors, roughly 80% belonged to the Caucasian-associated ancestry cluster. Study results and limitations: While the bulk of TCR sequences proved rare, some public TCRs turned up in many donors. Reports state that TCR beta sequences accurately predicted most subjects' HLA-A and HLA-B alleles. Some TCR beta chains (roughly 160 of them) were listed as cytomegalovirus-associated.

The CDR3 is made up of 13 amino acids. Germline assignment: CDR1 SQVTM and CDR2 ANQGSEA. The V and J ends lost 6 bases and 6 bases, in that order; junction bases with no gene match: 10. This chain uses TRBV29-1 with TRBJ1-2; TRBD1 matches 7 bases. The sample was PBMCs. The receptor was isolated from a human donor in good health. In nucleotides, the CDR3 is TGCAGCGTATACACAGGGACAGTAAATGGCTACACCTTC. Protein product: CSVYTGTVNGYTF. The full variable domain, in which reference TRBV29-1 and TRBJ1-2 provide the parts outside the CDR3, is SAVISQKPSRDICQRGTSLTIQCQVDSQVTMMFWYRQQPGQSLTLIATANQGSEATYESGFVIDKFPISRPNLTFSTLTVSNMSPEDSSIYLCSVYTGTVNGYTFGSGTRLTVV.